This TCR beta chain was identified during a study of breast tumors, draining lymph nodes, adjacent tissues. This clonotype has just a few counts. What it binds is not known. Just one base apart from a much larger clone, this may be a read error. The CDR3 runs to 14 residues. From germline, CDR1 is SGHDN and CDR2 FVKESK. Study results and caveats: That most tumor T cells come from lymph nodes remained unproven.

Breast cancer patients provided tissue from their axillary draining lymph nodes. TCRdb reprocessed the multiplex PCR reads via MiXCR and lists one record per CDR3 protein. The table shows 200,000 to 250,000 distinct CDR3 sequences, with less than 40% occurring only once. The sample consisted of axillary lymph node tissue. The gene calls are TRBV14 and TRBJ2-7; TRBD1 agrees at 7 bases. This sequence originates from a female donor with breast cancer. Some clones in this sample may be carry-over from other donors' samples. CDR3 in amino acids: CASSPTGASLEQSF. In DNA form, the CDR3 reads TGTGCCAGCAGCCCCACAGGGGCCTCCCTCGAGCAGTCCTTC.